This is a list of T cell receptor beta chains from one sample in a study of metastatic and nonmetastatic thyroid tumors. TCRdb redid the clone calls on the PCR reads using MiXCR. The top ten clones hold approximately 5.1% of a sample with 9,000 to 13,000 clones, approximately 32% of them seen once. The specimen sequenced was tumor tissue. The receptors were sampled from a female donor with papillary thyroid cancer or a benign thyroid nodule (not recorded which). Some clones in this sample may be carry-over from other donors' samples. Each CDR3 is given with its conserved first and last residue. D genes are given only for firm matches. For some rows the clone size is stated as once, few or many, or as a class when expanded; others skip it.

clone_size cdr3_length j_call v_call d_call cdr3_aa cdr3_nt
medium-sized 12 TRBJ1-2 TRBV7-9 . CASSLGDYGYTF TGTGCCAGCAGCTTAGGGGATTATGGCTACACCTTC
. 16 TRBJ2-3 TRBV4-3 . CASSLRHGVGEDTQYF TGCGCCAGCAGCCTTCGTCACGGGGTGGGGGAAGATACGCAGTATTTT
once 13 TRBJ2-1 TRBV7-7 . CASSLTRVDEQFF TGTGCTAGCAGCTTAACCAGGGTGGATGAGCAGTTCTTC
. 13 TRBJ1-2 TRBV19 . CASSIGGNYGYTF TGTGCCAGTAGTATAGGGGGAAACTATGGCTACACCTTC
medium-sized 14 TRBJ2-7 TRBV28 . CASSLWERSYEQYF TGTGCCAGCAGTTTGTGGGAGCGGTCCTACGAGCAGTACTTC
medium-sized 16 TRBJ2-3 TRBV5-1 TRBD1 CASSSPIQGVTDTQYF TGCGCCAGCAGCTCGCCCATCCAGGGGGTCACAGATACGCAGTATTTT
. 14 TRBJ2-7 TRBV20-1 . CSALRGSASYEQYF TGCAGTGCCCTACGGGGGTCCGCCTCCTACGAGCAGTACTTC
once 16 TRBJ2-2 TRBV20-1 TRBD2 CSARDWTSDHTGELFF TGCAGTGCTAGAGATTGGACTAGCGACCACACCGGGGAGCTGTTTTTT
. 11 TRBJ1-2 TRBV20-1 . CSVEGSHGYTF TGCAGTGTAGAGGGTTCCCATGGCTACACCTTC
medium-sized 11 TRBJ2-7 TRBV18 . CASSSDYEQYF TGTGCCAGCTCATCCGACTACGAGCAGTACTTC
. 13 TRBJ2-1 TRBV24-1 . CATSGSTSNEQFF TGTGCCACCAGTGGGTCTACATCAAATGAGCAGTTCTTC
few 14 TRBJ1-6 TRBV19 TRBD1 CASSTGQGRSPLHF TGTGCCAGTAGTACAGGACAGGGACGTTCACCCCTCCACTTT
. 15 TRBJ2-7 TRBV30 TRBD1 CAWSLTGVSPYEQYF TGTGCCTGGAGCCTGACAGGGGTCAGTCCCTACGAGCAGTACTTC
. 17 TRBJ2-3 TRBV3-1 TRBD2 CASSQELAGGPRDTQYF TGTGCCAGTAGCCAAGAGTTAGCGGGGGGGCCAAGGGATACGCAGTATTTT
. 13 TRBJ2-1 TRBV10-1 . CASSESQRAEQFF TGCGCCAGCAGTGAGTCGCAGAGAGCTGAGCAGTTCTTC
medium-sized 17 TRBJ2-3 TRBV6-2/TRBV6-3 TRBD2 CASSYKSSGRTEDTQYF TGTGCCAGCAGTTACAAATCTAGCGGGAGAACGGAAGATACGCAGTATTTT
few 12 TRBJ2-7 TRBV7-2 . CASSSQGFEQYF TGTGCCAGCAGCTCACAGGGTTTCGAGCAGTACTTC
few 12 TRBJ1-2 TRBV28 . CASIAQNYGYTF TGTGCCAGCATCGCACAGAATTATGGCTACACCTTC
. 13 TRBJ2-3 TRBV2 . CASSVASTDTQYF TGTGCCAGCAGTGTTGCTAGCACAGATACGCAGTATTTT
few 13 TRBJ2-7 TRBV20-1 . CSANELELYEQYF TGCAGTGCTAACGAACTAGAACTATACGAGCAGTACTTC
. 14 TRBJ1-6 TRBV20-1 . CSALAGVNNSPLHF TGCAGTGCTTTGGCGGGGGTGAATAATTCACCCCTCCACTTT
medium-sized 17 TRBJ2-3 TRBV7-2 TRBD2 CASSRGLAYFVADTQYF TGTGCCAGCAGCCGGGGACTAGCTTACTTCGTCGCAGATACGCAGTATTTT
. 14 TRBJ1-1 TRBV5-8 . CASSLERGNPEAFF TGTGCCAGCAGCTTGGAAAGGGGGAATCCTGAAGCTTTCTTT
. 15 TRBJ2-1 TRBV3-1 TRBD2 CASSSLAGGRNEQFF TGTGCCAGCAGCTCCCTAGCGGGAGGGCGGAATGAGCAGTTCTTC
. 17 TRBJ2-1 TRBV5-1 TRBD2 CASSSGLAEIIYNEQFF TGCGCCAGCAGCTCGGGACTAGCGGAGATTATATACAATGAGCAGTTCTTC
medium-sized 19 TRBJ1-1 TRBV12-5 TRBD1 CASATGRYRGLRMNTEAFF TGTGCTAGTGCCACTGGAAGGTACAGGGGGTTAAGAATGAACACTGAAGCTTTCTTT
medium-sized 15 TRBJ2-7 TRBV5-5 TRBD1 CASSLDGTGVGGQYF TGTGCCAGCAGCTTGGATGGGACAGGGGTAGGTGGGCAGTACTTC
. 16 TRBJ1-2 TRBV11-2 . CASSLDLEGGGYGYTF TGTGCCAGCAGCTTAGATCTTGAAGGGGGTGGATATGGCTACACCTTC
. 12 TRBJ1-2 TRBV20-1 . CSAREGSYGYTF TGCAGTGCTAGAGAGGGTTCCTATGGCTACACCTTC
once 15 TRBJ1-1 TRBV5-1 . CASSLAEDLNTEAFF TGCGCCAGCAGCTTGGCGGAAGATCTGAACACTGAAGCTTTCTTT
. 15 TRBJ2-7 TRBV11-3 TRBD1 CASSQGTGDSYEQYF TGTGCCAGCAGCCAGGGGACAGGGGACTCCTACGAGCAGTACTTC
few 18 TRBJ2-3 TRBV20-1 TRBD2 CSARTSGRRFGGRDTQYF TGCAGTGCCAGGACTAGCGGGAGAAGGTTTGGTGGGAGAGATACGCAGTATTTT
medium-sized 13 TRBJ2-7 TRBV10-3 TRBD1 CAISGDRYYEQYF TGTGCCATCAGTGGGGACAGATACTACGAGCAGTACTTC
many 15 TRBJ2-7 TRBV5-6 TRBD1 CASSLSRDRGYEQYF TGTGCCAGCAGCTTGTCCCGGGACAGGGGATACGAGCAGTACTTC
. 14 TRBJ2-7 TRBV11-3 TRBD2 CASSPGGEAYEQYF TGTGCCAGCAGCCCGGGGGGGGAGGCCTACGAGCAGTACTTC
medium-sized 13 TRBJ2-3 TRBV10-2 . CASSETSTDTQYF TGCGCCAGCAGTGAGACTAGCACAGATACGCAGTATTTT
few 12 TRBJ2-1 TRBV6-1 . CASSAKFNEQFF TGTGCCAGCAGCGCCAAATTCAATGAGCAGTTCTTC
. 14 TRBJ2-5 TRBV11-2 . CASSLIGGRETQYF TGTGCCAGCAGCTTAATCGGGGGGCGAGAGACCCAGTACTTC